This T cell receptor beta chain emerged from a study of T cell repertoires in cytomegalovirus infection. Study summary: Public TCR beta signatures marked donors with CMV infection and the matching HLA.

Trimming stripped 1 base from V and 10 bases from J, with 12 bases between. CDR1 SGHDT and CDR2 YYEEEE come from the germline V gene. This CDR3 contains 13 residues. There are a few counts of this clonotype. The antigen remains undetermined. TCRdb used MiXCR to reprocess the reads, holding one entry per CDR3 protein. Found here are around 140,000 distinct CDR3 sequences, more than 25% of them singletons; the top ten hold around 50%. The sequence was collected from a human donor in good health (CMV status not recorded). Some clones in this sample may be carry-over from other donors' samples. The sample here was CD8+ T cells from cultured PBMCs, taken from culture after CMV antigen stimulation. The rearrangement joins TRBV5-6 to TRBJ2-1; D may be TRBD1 (6 bases). CDR3 amino acids: CASSLMGAGEQFF. Here the CDR3 DNA reads TGTGCCAGCAGCTTGATGGGGGCAGGAGAGCAGTTCTTC.